This T cell receptor beta chain derives from a study of radiotherapy plus CTLA-4 blockade in lung cancer. This CDR3 spans 15 amino acids. Looked up from germline, CDR1 is ENHRY and CDR2 is SYGVKD. Trimming took 3 bases from V and 8 from J; bases not matched to a gene: 11. This table comes from immunoSEQ multiplex PCR, and its TCRdb copy is limited to in-frame clones, with some not included. The sample shows over 70,000 clones, approximately 83% of them seen only once. The specimen comprised peripheral blood, sampled from a patient treated with radiotherapy plus ipilimumab. This TCR derives from a human donor with non-small cell lung cancer who had a partial response to radiotherapy plus ipilimumab. This chain links TRBV10-3 with TRBJ1-2, with TRBD1 identical over 8 bases. The CDR3 nucleotides are TGTGCCATCAGTGACGCGTCCGGGACAGGAGGAGGCTACACCTTC. It encodes CAISDASGTGGGYTF.